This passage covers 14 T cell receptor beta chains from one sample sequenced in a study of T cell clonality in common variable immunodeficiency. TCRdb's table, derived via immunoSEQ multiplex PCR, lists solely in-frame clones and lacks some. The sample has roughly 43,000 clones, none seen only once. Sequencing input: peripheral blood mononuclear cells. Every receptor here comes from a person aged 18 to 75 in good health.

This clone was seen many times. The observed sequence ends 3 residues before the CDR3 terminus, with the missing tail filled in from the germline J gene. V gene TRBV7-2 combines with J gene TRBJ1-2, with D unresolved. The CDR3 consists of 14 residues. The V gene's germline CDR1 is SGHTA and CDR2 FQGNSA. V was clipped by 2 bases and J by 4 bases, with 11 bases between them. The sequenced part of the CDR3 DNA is TGTGCCAGCAGCTTAATTGGACTCTCCTATGGC. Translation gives CASSLIGLSYG. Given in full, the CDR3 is CASSLIGLSYGYTF.

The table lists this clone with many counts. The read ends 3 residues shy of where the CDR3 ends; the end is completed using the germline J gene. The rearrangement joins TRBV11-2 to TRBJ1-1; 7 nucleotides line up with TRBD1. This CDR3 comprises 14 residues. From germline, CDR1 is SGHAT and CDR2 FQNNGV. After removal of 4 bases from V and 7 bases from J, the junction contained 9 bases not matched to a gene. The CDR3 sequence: CASSYEGARGEAFF. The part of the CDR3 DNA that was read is TGTGCCAGCAGCTACGAGGGGGCGCGGGGTGAA.

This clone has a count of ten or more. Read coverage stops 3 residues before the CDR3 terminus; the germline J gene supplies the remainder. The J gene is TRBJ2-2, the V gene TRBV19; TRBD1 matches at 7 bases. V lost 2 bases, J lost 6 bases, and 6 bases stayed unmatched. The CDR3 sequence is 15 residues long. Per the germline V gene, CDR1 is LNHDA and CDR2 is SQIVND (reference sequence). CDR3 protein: CASSIRDSFSGELFF. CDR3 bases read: TGTGCCAGTAGTATAAGGGACAGTTTCTCCGGGGAG.

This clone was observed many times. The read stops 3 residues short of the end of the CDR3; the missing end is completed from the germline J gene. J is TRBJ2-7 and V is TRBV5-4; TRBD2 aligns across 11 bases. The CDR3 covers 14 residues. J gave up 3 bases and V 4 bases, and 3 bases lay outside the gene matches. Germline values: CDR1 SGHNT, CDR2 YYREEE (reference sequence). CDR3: CASSPGLAGYEQYF. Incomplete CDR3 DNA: TGTGCCAGCAGCCCAGGACTAGCGGGCTACGAG.

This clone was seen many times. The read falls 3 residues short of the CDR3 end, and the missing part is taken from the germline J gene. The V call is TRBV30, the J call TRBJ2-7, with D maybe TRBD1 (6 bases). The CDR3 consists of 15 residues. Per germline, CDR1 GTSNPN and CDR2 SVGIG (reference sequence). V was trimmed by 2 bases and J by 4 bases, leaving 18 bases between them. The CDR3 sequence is CAWSRQQGYRYEQYF. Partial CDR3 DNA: TGTGCCTGGAGTAGACAACAGGGCTACCGGTACGAG.

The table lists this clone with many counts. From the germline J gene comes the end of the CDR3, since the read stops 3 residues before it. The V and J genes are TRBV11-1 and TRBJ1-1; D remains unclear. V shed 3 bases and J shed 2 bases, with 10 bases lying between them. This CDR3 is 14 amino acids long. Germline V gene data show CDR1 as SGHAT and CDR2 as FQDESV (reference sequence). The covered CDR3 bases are TGTGCCAGCAGCTTTATTTCAACTAACACTGAA. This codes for CASSFISTNTE. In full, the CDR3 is CASSFISTNTEAFF.

The CDR3 sequence: CASSLELAGVYEQFF. Incomplete CDR3 DNA: TGCGCCAGCAGCTTGGAACTAGCGGGAGTCTATGAG. The genes are TRBV5-1 and TRBJ2-1, with 11 bases identical to TRBD2. The read terminates 3 residues before the CDR3 end, so the remaining end is supplied by the germline J gene. CDR1 SGHRS and CDR2 YFSETQ come from the germline V gene. CDR3 length equals 15 residues. V lost 0 bases and J lost 8; bases outside the gene matches: 4.

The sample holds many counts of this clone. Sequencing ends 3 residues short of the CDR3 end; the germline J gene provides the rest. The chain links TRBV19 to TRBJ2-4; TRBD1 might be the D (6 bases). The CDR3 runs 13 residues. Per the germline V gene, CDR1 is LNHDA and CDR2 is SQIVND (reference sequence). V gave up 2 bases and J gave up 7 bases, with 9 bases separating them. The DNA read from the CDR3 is TGTGCCAGTAGTATAAACAGGGTTAACATT. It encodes CASSINRVNI. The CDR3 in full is CASSINRVNIQYF.

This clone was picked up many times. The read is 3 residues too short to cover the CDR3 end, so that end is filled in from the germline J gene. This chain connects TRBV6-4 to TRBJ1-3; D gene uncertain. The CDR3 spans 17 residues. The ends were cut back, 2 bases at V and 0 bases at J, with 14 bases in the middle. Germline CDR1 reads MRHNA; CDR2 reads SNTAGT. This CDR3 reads CASSDGVTGYSGNTIYF. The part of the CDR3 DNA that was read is TGTGCCAGCAGTGACGGAGTGACCGGGTACTCTGGAAACACC.

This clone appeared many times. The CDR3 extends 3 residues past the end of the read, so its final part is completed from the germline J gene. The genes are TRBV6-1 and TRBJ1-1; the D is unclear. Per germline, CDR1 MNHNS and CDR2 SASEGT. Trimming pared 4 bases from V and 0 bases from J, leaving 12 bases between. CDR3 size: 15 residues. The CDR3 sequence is CASSGSVDMNTEAFF. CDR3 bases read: TGTGCCAGCAGTGGAAGTGTCGACATGAACACTGAA.

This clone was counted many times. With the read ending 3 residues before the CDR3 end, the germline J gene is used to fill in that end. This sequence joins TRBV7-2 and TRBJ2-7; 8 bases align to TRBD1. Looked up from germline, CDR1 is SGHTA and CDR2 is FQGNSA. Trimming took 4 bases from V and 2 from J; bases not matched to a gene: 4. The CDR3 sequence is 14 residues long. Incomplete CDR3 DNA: TGTGCCAGCAGCTCCCAGGGGGCGACCTACGAG. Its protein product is CASSSQGATYE. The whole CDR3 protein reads CASSSQGATYEQYF.

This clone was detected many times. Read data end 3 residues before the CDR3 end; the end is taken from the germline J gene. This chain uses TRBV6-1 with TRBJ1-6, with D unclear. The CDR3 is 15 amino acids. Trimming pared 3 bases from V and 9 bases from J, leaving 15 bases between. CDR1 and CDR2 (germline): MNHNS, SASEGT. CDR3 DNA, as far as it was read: TGTGCCAGCAGTGATCAGGCAGGCTCAGGTTCACCC. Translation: CASSDQAGSGSP. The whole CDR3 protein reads CASSDQAGSGSPLHF.

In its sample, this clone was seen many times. The CDR3 here is CASSLTAGTVTQYF. CDR3 DNA (partial): TGTGCCAGCAGCTTGACGGCCGGGACAGTGACC. The chain joins TRBV5-6 to TRBJ2-5; the match to TRBD1 covers 7 bases. The sequenced fragment ends 3 residues before the CDR3 boundary, so the rest is inferred from the germline J gene. Per the germline V gene, CDR1 is SGHDT and CDR2 is YYEEEE. V shed 1 base, J shed 7 bases, and the junction held 7 bases outside the gene matches. This CDR3 region has 14 residues.

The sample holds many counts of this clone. The DNA read from the CDR3 is TGTGCCAGCAACAGGGGCATTGACACTGAA. Protein sequence: CASNRGIDTE. The full CDR3 protein reads CASNRGIDTEAFF. This chain links TRBV5-4 with TRBJ1-1; 7 bases are shared with TRBD1. Coverage ceases 3 residues before the CDR3 finishes, and the germline J gene fills in the end. V lost 6 bases, J lost 3 bases, and 5 bases stayed unmatched. The CDR3 is 13 amino acids. In germline, CDR1 is SGHNT, CDR2 YYREEE (reference sequence).